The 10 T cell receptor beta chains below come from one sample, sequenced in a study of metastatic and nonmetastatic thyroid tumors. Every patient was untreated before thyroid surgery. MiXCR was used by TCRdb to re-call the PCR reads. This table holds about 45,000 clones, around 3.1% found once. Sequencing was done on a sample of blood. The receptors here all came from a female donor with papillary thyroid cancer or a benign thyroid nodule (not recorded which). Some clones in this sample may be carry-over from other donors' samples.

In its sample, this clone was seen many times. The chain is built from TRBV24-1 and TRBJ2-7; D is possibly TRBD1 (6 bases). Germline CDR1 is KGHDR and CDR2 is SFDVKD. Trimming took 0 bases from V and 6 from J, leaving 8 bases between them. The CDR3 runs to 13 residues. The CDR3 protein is CATSDLQGGEQYF. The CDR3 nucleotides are TGTGCCACCAGTGATTTGCAAGGGGGCGAGCAGTACTTC.

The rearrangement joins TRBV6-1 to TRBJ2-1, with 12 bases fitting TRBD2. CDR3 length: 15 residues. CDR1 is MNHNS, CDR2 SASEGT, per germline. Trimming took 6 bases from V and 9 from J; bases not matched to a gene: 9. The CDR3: CASRQTSGGWSEQFF. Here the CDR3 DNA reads TGTGCCAGCAGACAAACTAGCGGGGGGTGGTCTGAGCAGTTCTTC.

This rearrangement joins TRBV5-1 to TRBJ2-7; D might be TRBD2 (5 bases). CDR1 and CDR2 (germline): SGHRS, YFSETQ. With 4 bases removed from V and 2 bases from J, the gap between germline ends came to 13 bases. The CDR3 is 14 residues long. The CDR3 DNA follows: TGCGCCAGCAGCGAGACTATCGGCCCCTACGAGCAGTACTTC. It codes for CASSETIGPYEQYF. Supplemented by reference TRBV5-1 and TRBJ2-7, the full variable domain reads KAGVTQTPRYLIKTRGQQVTLSCSPISGHRSVSWYQQTPGQGLQFLFEYFSETQRNKGNFPGRFSGRQFSNSRSEMNVSTLELGDSALYLCASSETIGPYEQYFGPGTRLTVT.

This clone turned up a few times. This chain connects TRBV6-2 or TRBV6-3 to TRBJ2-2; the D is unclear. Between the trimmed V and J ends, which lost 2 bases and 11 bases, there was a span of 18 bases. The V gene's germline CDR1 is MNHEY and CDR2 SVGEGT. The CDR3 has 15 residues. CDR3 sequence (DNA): TGTGCCAGCAGTTACGGGTCGAATATGGGCGGTGAGCTGTTTTTT. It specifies CASSYGSNMGGELFF.

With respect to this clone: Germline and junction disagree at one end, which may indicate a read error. The CDR3 loop is CASSDGGLLNEQIF. The CDR3 bases are TGCGCCAGCAGTGATGGGGGACTGCTTAATGAGCAGATCTTC. This chain uses TRBV10-2 with TRBJ2-1, with a tentative D call TRBD2 (6 bases). CDR1 and CDR2 from the germline V gene are WSHSY and SAAADI. The CDR3 runs 14 residues.

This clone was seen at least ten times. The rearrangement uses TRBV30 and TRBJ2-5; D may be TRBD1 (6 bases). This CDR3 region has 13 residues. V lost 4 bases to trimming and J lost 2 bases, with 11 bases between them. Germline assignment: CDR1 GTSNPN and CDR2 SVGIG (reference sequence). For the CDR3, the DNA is TGTGCCTGGAACAGGGTCGAGCAAGAGACCCAGTACTTC. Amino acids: CAWNRVEQETQYF. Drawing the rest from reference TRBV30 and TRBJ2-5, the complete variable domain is SQTIHQWPATLVQPVGSPLSLECTVEGTSNPNLYWYRQAAGRGLQLLFYSVGIGQISSEVPQNLSASRPQDRQFILSSKKLLLSDSGFYLCAWNRVEQETQYFGPGTRLLVL.

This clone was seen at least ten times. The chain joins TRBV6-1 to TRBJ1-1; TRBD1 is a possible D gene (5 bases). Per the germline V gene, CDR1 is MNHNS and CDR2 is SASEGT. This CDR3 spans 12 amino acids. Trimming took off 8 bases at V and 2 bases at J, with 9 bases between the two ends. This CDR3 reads CASGDGNTEAFF. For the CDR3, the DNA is TGTGCCAGCGGGGACGGAAACACTGAAGCTTTCTTT.

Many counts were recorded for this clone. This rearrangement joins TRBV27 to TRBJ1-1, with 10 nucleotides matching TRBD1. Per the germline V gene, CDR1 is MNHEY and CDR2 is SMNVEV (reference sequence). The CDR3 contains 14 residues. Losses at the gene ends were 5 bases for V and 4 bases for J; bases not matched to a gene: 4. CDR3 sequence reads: CASSNGQGGTEAFF. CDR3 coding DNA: TGTGCCAGCAGTAACGGACAGGGGGGCACTGAAGCTTTCTTT.

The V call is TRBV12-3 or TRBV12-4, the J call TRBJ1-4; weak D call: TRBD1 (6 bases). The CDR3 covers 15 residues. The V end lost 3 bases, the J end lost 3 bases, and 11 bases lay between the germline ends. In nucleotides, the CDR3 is TGTGCCAGCAGTTTTGATGGACAGCCTAATGAAAAACTGTTTTTT. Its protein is CASSFDGQPNEKLFF.

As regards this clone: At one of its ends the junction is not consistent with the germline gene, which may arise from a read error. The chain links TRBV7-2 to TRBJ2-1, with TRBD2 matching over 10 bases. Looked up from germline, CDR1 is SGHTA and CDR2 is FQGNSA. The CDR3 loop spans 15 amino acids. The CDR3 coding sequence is TGTGCCAGTAGCCCCGGACTAGCGGCTTACAGTGAGCAGCTCTTC. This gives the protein CASSPGLAAYSEQLF.